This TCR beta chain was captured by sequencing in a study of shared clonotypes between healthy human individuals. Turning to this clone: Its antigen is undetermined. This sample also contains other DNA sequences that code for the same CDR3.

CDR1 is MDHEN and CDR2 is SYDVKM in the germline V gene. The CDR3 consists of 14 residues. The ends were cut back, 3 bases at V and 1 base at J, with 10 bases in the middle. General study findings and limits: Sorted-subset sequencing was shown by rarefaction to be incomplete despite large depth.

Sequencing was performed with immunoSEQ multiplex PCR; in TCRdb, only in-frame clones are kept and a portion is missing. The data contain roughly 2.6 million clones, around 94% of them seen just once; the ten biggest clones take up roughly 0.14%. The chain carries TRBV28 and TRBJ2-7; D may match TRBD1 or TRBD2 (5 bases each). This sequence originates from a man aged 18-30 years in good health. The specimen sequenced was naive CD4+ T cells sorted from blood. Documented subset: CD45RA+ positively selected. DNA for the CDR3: TGTGCCAGCAGTTTGCCAGGGAGATCCTACGAGCAGTACTTC. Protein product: CASSLPGRSYEQYF.